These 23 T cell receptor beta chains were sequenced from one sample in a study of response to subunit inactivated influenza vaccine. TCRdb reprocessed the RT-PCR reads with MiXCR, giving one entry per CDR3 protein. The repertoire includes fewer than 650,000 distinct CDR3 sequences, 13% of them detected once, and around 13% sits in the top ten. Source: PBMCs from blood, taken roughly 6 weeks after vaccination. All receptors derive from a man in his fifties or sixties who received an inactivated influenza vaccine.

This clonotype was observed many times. CDR3 DNA sequence: TGTGCCAGCGAGACTAGCGGGTACAATGAGCAGTTCTTC. It codes for CASETSGYNEQFF. This rearrangement joins TRBV12-3 or TRBV12-4 to TRBJ2-1; 10 nucleotides agree with TRBD2. The V gene end was trimmed by 8 bases and the J gene end by 4 bases; junction bases not matched to a gene: 2. CDR3 length equals 13 residues.

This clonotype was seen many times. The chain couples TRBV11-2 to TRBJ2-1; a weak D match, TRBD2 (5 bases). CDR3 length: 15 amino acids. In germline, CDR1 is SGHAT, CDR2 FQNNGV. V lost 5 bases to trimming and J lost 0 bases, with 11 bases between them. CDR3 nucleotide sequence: TGTGCCAGCAGCGCGCGAGGGAACTCCTACAATGAGCAGTTCTTC. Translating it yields CASSARGNSYNEQFF.

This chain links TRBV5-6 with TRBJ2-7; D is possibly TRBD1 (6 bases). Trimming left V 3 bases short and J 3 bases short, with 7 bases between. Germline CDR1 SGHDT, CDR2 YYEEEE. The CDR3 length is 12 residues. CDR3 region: CASSWGHYEQYF. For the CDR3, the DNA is TGTGCCAGCAGCTGGGGACACTACGAGCAGTACTTC.

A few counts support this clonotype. CDR3 sequence: CASSLPRDSDRVEETQYF. The CDR3 region has the DNA TGTGCCAGCAGCTTACCGCGTGACTCGGACAGGGTGGAAGAGACCCAGTACTTC. The chain has TRBV7-2 and TRBJ2-5; 8 bases match TRBD1. V trimming: 2 bases; J trimming: 3 bases; junction bases outside the gene matches: 14. Germline V CDR1 and CDR2: SGHTA, FQGNSA. The CDR3 is 18 amino acids. The full variable domain, completed using reference TRBV7-2 and TRBJ2-5, is GAGVSQSPSNKVTEKGKDVELRCDPISGHTALYWYRQSLGQGLEFLIYFQGNSAPDKSGLPSDRFSAERTGGSVSTLTIQRTQQEDSAVYLCASSLPRDSDRVEETQYFGPGTRLLVL.

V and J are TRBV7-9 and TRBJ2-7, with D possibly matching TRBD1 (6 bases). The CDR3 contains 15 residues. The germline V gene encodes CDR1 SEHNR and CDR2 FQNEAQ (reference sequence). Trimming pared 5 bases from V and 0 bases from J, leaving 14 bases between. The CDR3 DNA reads TGTGCCAGCAGCAAGGAACAGGGATACTCCTACGAGCAGTACTTC. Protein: CASSKEQGYSYEQYF. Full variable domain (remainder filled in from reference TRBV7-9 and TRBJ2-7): DTGVSQNPRHKITKRGQNVTFRCDPISEHNRLYWYRQTLGQGPEFLTYFQNEAQLEKSRLLSDRFSAERPKGSFSTLEIQRTEQGDSAMYLCASSKEQGYSYEQYFGPGTRLTVT.

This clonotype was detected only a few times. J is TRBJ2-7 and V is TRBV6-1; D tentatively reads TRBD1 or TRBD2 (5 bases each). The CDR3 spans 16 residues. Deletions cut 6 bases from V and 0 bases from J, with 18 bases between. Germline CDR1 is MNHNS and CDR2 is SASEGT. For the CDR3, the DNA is TGTGCCAGCAGAACCACCGGGACGTCTAGCTCCTACGAGCAGTACTTC. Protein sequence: CASRTTGTSSSYEQYF.

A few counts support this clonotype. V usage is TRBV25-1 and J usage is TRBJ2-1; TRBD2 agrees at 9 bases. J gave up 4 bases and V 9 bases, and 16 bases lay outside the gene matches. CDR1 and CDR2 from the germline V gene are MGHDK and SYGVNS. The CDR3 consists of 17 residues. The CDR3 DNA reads TGTGCCAGTCTAACACCACTCAGGCTAGCGGGGTACAATGAGCAGTTCTTC. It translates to CASLTPLRLAGYNEQFF. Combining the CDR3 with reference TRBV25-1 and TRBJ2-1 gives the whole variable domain EADIYQTPRYLVIGTGKKITLECSQTMGHDKMYWYQQDPGMELHLIHYSYGVNSTEKGDLSSESTVSRIRTEHFPLTLESARPSHTSQYLCASLTPLRLAGYNEQFFGPGTRLTVL.

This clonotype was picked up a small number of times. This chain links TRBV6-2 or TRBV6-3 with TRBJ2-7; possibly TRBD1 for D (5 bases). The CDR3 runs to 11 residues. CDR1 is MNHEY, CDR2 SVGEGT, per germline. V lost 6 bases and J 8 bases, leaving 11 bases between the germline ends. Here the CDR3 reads CASSRRQKQYF. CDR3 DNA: TGTGCCAGCAGCCGACGACAGAAGCAGTACTTC.

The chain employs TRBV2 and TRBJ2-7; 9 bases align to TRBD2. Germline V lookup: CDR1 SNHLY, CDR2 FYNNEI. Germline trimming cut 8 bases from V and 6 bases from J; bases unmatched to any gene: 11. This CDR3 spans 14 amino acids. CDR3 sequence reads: CASGRLSGGGEQYF. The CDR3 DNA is TGTGCCAGCGGACGGCTTAGCGGGGGCGGCGAGCAGTACTTC.

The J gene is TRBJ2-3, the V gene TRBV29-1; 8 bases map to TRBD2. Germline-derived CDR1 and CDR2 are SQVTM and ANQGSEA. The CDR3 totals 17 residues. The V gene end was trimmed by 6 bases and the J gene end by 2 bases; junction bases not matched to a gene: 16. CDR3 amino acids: CSVYSGTTSANTDTQYF. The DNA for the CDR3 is TGCAGCGTCTATAGCGGGACGACTTCGGCCAACACAGATACGCAGTATTTT.

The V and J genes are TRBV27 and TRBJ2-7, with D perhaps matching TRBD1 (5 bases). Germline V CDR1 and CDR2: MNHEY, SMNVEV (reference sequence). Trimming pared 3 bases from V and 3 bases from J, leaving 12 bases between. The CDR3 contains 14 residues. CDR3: CASSFGHAVYEQYF. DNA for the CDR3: TGTGCCAGCAGTTTTGGACACGCCGTCTACGAGCAGTACTTC.

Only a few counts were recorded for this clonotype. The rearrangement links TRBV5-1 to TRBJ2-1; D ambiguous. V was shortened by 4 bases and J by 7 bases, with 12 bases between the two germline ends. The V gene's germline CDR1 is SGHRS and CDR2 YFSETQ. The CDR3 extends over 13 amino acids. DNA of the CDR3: TGCGCCAGCAGCCCCGGAGCCCTGAATGAGCAGTTCTTC. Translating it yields CASSPGALNEQFF.

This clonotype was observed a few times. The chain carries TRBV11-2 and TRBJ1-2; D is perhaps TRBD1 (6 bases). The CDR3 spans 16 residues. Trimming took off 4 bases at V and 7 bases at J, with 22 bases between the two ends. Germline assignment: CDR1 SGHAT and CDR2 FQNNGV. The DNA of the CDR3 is TGTGCCAGCAGCTCTCTCTATAGGGGGGGGGATGGTGGCTACACCTTC. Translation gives CASSSLYRGGDGGYTF.

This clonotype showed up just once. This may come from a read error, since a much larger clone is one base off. The CDR3 here is CASSCSNAVSETQYF. The CDR3 DNA follows: TGTGCCAGCAGTTGCTCCAACGCGGTTTCAGAGACCCAGTACTTC. This rearrangement joins TRBV6-5 to TRBJ2-5; D gene ambiguous. Trimming shortened V by 4 bases and J by 4 bases, and 16 bases separated the two germline ends. CDR3 size: 15 residues. Germline V gene sequence: CDR1 MNHEY, CDR2 SVGAGI.

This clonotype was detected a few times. CDR3 sequence (DNA): TGTGCCAGTCCTTCCCCCACCGGGGAGCTGTTTTTT. The encoded protein is CASPSPTGELFF. V gene TRBV28 combines with J gene TRBJ2-2, with D unclear. The CDR3 totals 12 residues. CDR1 is MDHEN, CDR2 SYDVKM, per germline. Trimming removed 9 bases from V and 4 bases from J, with 9 bases in between. Looking up the rest from reference TRBV28 and TRBJ2-2 gives the full variable domain: DVKVTQSSRYLVKRTGEKVFLECVQDMDHENMFWYRQDPGLGLRLIYFSYDVKMKEKGDIPEGYSVSREKKERFSLILESASTNQTSMYLCASPSPTGELFFGEGSRLTVL.

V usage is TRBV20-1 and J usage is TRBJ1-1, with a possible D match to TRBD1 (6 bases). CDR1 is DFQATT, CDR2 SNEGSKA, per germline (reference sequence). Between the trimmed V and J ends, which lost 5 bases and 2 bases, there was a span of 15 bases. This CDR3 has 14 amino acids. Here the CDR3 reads CSARLTGANTEAFF. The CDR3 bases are TGCAGTGCTCGCCTGACAGGCGCAAACACTGAAGCTTTCTTT.

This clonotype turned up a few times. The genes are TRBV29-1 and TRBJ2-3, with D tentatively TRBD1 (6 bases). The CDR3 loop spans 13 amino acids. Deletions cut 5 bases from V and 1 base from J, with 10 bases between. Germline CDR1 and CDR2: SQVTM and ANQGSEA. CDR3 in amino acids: CSVLQGGTDTQYF. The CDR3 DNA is TGCAGCGTTTTACAGGGTGGCACAGATACGCAGTATTTT.

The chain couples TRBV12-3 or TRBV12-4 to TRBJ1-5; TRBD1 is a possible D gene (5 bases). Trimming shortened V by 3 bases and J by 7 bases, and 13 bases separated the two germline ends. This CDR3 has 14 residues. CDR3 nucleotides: TGTGCCAGCAGTTTCGGTAGGGGAGGCCAGCCCCAGCATTTT. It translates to CASSFGRGGQPQHF.

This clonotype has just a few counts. The CDR3 sequence is CASSLRSGNTGELFF. For the CDR3, the DNA is TGTGCCAGCAGCTTAAGATCCGGGAACACCGGGGAGCTGTTTTTT. The J gene is TRBJ2-2, the V gene TRBV7-7; no clear D. CDR3 length: 15 amino acids. Between the trimmed V and J ends, which lost 2 bases and 1 base, there was a span of 8 bases. The germline V gene has CDR1 SSHAT and CDR2 FNYEAQ (reference sequence).

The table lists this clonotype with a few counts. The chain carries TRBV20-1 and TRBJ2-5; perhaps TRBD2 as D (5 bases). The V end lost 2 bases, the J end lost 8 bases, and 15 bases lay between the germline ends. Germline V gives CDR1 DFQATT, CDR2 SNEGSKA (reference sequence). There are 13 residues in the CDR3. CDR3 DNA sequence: TGCAGTGCTAGACGGGGTCTAGATACAACCCAGTACTTC. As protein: CSARRGLDTTQYF.

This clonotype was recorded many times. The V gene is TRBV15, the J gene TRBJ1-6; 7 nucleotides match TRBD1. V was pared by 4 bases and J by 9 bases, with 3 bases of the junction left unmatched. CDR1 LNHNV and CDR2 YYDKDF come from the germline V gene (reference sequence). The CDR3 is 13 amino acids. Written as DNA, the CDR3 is TGTGCCACCAGCACGACAGGGAGTTCACCCCTCCACTTT. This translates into CATSTTGSSPLHF.

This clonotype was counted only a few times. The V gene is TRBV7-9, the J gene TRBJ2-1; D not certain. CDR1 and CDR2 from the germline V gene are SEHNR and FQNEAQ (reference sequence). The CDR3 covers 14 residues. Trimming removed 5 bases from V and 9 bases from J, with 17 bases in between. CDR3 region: CASSPDPPTGEQFF. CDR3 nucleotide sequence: TGTGCCAGCAGCCCGGACCCTCCTACGGGTGAGCAGTTCTTC.

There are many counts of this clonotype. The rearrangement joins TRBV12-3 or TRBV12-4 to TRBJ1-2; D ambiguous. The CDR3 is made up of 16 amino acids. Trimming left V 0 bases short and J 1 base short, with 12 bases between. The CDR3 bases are TGTGCCAGCAGTTTAGCACCAGTCCAGGATAACTATGGCTACACCTTC. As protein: CASSLAPVQDNYGYTF.